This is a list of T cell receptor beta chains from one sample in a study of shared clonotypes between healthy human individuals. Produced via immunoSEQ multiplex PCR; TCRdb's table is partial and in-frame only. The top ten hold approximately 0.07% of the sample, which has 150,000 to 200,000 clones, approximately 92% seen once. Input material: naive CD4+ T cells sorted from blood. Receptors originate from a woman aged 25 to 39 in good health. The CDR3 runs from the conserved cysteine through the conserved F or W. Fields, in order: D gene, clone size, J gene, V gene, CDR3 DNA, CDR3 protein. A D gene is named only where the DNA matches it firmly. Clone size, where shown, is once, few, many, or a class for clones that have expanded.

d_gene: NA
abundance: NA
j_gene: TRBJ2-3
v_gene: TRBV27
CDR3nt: TGTGCCAGCAGACTGGGACGGCCGGTGTCCACAGATACGCAGTATTTT
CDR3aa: CASRLGRPVSTDTQYF

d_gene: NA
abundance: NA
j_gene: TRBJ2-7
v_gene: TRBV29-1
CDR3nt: TGCAGCGTTCGCCAGAGAAGCTCCTACGAGCAGTACTTC
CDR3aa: CSVRQRSSYEQYF

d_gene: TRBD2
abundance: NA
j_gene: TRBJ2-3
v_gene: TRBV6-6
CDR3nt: TGTGCCAGCAGCCCTGGACTAGCGGGCACAGATACGCAGTATTTT
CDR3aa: CASSPGLAGTDTQYF

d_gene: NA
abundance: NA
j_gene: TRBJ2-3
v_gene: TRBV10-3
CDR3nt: TGTGCCATCAGTGAGGGCACAGATACGCAGTATTTT
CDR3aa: CAISEGTDTQYF

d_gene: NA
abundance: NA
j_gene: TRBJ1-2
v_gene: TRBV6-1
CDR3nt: TGTGCCAGCAGTGGGCACAGGGATGGCTACACCTTC
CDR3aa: CASSGHRDGYTF

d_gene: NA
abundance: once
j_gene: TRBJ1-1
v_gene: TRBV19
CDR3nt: TGTGCCAGTAGTCGGGCAGTGAACACTGAAGCTTTCTTT
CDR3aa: CASSRAVNTEAFF

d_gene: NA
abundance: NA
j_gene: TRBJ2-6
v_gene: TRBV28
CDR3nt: TGTGCCAGCAGTGGACAGGGAGGGTCCTCTGGGGCCAACGTCCTGACTTTC
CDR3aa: CASSGQGGSSGANVLTF

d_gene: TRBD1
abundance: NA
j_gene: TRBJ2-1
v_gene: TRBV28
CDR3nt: TGTGCCAGCAGAACAGGGGGCTCCTACAATGAGCAGTTCTTC
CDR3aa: CASRTGGSYNEQFF

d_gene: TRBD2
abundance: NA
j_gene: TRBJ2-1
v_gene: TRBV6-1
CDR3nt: TGTGGAACGGGGGGGAGCTCCTACAATGAGCAGTTCTTC
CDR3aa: CGTGGSSYNEQFF

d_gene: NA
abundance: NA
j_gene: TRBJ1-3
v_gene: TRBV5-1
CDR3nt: TGCGCCAGCAGCGGTACAGGGTTCGGAAACACCATATATTTT
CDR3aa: CASSGTGFGNTIYF

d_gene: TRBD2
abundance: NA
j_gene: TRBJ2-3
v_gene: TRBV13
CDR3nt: TGTGCCAGCAGCTTTTACCCCCCTACTAGCGGGACCACAGATACGCAGTATTTT
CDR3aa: CASSFYPPTSGTTDTQYF

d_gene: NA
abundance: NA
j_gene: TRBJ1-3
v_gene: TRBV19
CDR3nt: TGTGCCAGTAGCCCTAACCCGAAGGGTTCAGGAAACACCATATATTTT
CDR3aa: CASSPNPKGSGNTIYF

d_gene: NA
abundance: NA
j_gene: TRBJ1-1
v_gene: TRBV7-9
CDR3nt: TGTGCCAGCAGCTCCTGGACGGACAATGAAGCTTTCTTT
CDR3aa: CASSSWTDNEAFF

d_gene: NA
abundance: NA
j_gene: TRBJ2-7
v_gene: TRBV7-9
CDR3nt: TGTGCCAGCAGCTCGGAAGGGGACATCTACTACGAGCAGTACTTC
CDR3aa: CASSSEGDIYYEQYF

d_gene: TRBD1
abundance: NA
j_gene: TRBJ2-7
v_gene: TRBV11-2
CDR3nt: TGTGCCAGCAGCTTAGAGAGGGCAGGGGGCTACGAGCAGTACTTC
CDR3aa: CASSLERAGGYEQYF

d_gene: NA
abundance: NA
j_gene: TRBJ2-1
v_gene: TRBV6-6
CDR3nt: TGTGCCAGCAGCCTTGTAGGCAATGAGCAGTTCTTC
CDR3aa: CASSLVGNEQFF

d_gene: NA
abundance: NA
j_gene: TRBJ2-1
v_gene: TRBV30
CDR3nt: TGTGCCTGGAGCCCCCTGACCGGACAAGATGAGCAGTTCTTC
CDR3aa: CAWSPLTGQDEQFF

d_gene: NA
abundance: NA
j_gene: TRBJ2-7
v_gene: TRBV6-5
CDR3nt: TGTGCCAGCAGTCTGGGTGCATCCTACGAGCAGTACTTC
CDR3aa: CASSLGASYEQYF

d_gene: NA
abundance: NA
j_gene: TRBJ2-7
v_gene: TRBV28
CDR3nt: TGTGCCAGCAGACTTAAGGTTGGCGAGCAGTACTTC
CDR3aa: CASRLKVGEQYF

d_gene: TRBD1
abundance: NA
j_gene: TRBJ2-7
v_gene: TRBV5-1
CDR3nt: TGCGCCAGCAGCACAGCGGGACAGGGAACCTACGAGCAGTACTTC
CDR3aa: CASSTAGQGTYEQYF

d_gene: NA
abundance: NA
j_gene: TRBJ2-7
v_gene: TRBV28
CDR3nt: TGTGCCAGCACCACCGGGGGGACAGGACCTTACGAGCAGTACTTC
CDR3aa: CASTTGGTGPYEQYF

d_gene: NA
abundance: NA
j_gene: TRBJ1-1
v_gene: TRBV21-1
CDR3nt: TGTGCCAGCAGCACAACCTACAGGGGAATTAGGGAGTGGGACACTGAAGCTTTCTTT
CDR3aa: CASSTTYRGIREWDTEAFF

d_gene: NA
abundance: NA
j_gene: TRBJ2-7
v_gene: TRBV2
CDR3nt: TGTGCCAGCAGGCTTTTAATAACCTTCCAAGAAACCTACGAGCAGTACTTC
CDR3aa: CASRLLITFQETYEQYF

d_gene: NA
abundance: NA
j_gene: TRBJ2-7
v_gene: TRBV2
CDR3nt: TGTGCCAGCAATCCGGCGAACTCCTACGAGCAGTACTTC
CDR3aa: CASNPANSYEQYF

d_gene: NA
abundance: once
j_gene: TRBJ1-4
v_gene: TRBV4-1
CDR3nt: TGCGCCAGCAGCCAAGCCCCGGATGGTAAACTGTTTTTT
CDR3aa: CASSQAPDGKLFF

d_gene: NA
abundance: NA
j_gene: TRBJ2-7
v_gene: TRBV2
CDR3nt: TGTGCCAGCAGTGAAGGCAGGGCCTACGAGCAGTACTTC
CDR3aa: CASSEGRAYEQYF

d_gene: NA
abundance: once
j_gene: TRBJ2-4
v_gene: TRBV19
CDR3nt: TGTGCCAGTAGTACCTGGACTACCCTAGCCAAAAACATTCAGTACTTC
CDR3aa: CASSTWTTLAKNIQYF

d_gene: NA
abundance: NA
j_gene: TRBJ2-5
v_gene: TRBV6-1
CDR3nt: TGTGCCAGCAGCCGAATAGAGGAGACCCAGTACTTC
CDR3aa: CASSRIEETQYF

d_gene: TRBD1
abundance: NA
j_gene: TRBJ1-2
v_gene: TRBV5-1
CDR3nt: TGCGCCAGCAGCTCATATACGACAGGGGGTTCAACAGGCTACACCTTC
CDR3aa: CASSSYTTGGSTGYTF

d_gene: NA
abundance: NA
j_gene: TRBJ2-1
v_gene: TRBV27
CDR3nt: TGTGCCAGCAGTGGATCAGGCCAAGGATACAATGAGCAGTTCTTC
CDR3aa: CASSGSGQGYNEQFF

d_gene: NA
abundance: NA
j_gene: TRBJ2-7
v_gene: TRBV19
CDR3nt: TGTGCCAGTAGTATCAGAGCCCCTAGCGTTTATGCCTACGAGCAGTACTTC
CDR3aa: CASSIRAPSVYAYEQYF

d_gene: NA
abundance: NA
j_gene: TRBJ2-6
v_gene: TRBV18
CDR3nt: TGTGCCAGCTCACCACCGGGACACCTCTCTGGGGCCAACGTCCTGACTTTC
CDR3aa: CASSPPGHLSGANVLTF

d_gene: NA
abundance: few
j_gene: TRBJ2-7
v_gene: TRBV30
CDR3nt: TGTGCCTGGAGTTTGAGCTACGAGCAGTACTTC
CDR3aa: CAWSLSYEQYF

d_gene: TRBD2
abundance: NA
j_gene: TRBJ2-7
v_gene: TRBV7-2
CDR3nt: TGTGCCAGCAGCCTGGGACTAGCGGGAACGCACGAGCAGTACTTC
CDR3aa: CASSLGLAGTHEQYF

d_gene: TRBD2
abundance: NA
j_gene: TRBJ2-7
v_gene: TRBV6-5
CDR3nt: TGTGCCAGCAGACCGAGCGGGAGCCACTCCTACGAGCAGTACTTC
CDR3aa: CASRPSGSHSYEQYF

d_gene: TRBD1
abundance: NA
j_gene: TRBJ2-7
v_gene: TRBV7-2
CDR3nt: TGTGCCAGCAGCGCGACAGGGTTCTCCTACGAGCAGTACTTC
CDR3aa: CASSATGFSYEQYF

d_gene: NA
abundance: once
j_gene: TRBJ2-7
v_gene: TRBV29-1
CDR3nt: TGCAGCGTTGCACCTGTCCCTGAGGACGAGCAGTACTTC
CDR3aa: CSVAPVPEDEQYF

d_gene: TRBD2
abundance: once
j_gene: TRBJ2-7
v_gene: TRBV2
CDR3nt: TGTGCCAGCGGGGAAAGCGGGACGTCCTACGAGCAGTACTTC
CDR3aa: CASGESGTSYEQYF

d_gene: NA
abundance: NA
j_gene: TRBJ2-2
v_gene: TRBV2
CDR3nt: TGTGCCAGCACAGGGTCGGGCGGGGAGCTGTTTTTT
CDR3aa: CASTGSGGELFF

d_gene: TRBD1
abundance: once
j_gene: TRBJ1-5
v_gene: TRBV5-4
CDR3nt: TGTGCCAGCAGGGCTGACAGGGGTAATCAGCCCCAGCATTTT
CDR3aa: CASRADRGNQPQHF

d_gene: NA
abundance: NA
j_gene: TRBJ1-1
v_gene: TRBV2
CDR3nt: TGTGCCAGCAGTCAATACGGAGACTTGAACACTGAAGCTTTCTTT
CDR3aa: CASSQYGDLNTEAFF

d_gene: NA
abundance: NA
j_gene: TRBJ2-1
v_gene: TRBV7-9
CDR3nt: TGTGCCAGCAGCTATTCCAGGAGCGGATACAATGAGCAGTTCTTC
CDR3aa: CASSYSRSGYNEQFF

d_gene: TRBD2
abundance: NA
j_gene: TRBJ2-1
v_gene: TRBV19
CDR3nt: TGTGCCAGTAGTCCTTATTACTCCGGGACTAGTCGCAATGAGCAGTTCTTC
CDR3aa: CASSPYYSGTSRNEQFF

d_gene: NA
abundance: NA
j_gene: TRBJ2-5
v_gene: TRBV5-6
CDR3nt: TGTGCCAGCAGCTCTCAGGCACAAGAGACCCAGTACTTC
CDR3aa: CASSSQAQETQYF

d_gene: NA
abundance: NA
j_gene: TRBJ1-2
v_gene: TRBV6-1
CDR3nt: TGTGCCAGCAGTGAAGGCCTGGAGTACTATGGCTACACCTTC
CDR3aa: CASSEGLEYYGYTF

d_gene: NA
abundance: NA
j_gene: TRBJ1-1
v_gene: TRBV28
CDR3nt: TGTGCCAGTAAGCCCCGGCGCCAGGTCTTGAACACTGAAGCTTTCTTT
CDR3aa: CASKPRRQVLNTEAFF

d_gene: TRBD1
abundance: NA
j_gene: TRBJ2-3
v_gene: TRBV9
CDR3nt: TGTGCCAGCAGCGTAGGACAGGGGTTGACAGATACGCAGTATTTT
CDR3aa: CASSVGQGLTDTQYF

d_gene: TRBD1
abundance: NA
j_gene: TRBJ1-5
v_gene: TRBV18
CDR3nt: TGTGCCAGCTCACCGGAGACAGGGATTATCACGCCCCAGCATTTT
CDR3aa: CASSPETGIITPQHF

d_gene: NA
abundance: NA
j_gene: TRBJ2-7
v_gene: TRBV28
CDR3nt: TGTGCCAGCAGTGCCCCGCGGGGCAGGGAATTACACGAGCAGTACTTC
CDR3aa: CASSAPRGRELHEQYF

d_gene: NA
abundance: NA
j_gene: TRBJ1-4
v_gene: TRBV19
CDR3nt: TGTGCCAGTAGGACCGGGGGACCCTCCCATGAAAAACTGTTTTTT
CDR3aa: CASRTGGPSHEKLFF

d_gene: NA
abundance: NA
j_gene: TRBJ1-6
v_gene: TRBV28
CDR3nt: TGTGCCAGCAGTTCCAGGGAAAGGGGATATTCACCCCTCCACTTT
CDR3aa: CASSSRERGYSPLHF

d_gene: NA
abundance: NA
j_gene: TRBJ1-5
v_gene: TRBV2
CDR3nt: TGTGCCAGCAGCCCCCGACAAAACAATCAGCCCCAGCATTTT
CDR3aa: CASSPRQNNQPQHF